This passage covers 5 T cell receptor beta chains from one sample sequenced in a study of graft-versus-host responses after intestinal transplantation. Libraries were prepared by immunoSEQ multiplex PCR; TCRdb keeps only in-frame clonotypes and omits some of them. The sample holds under 50,000 clones, approximately 93% seen once. Specimen: PBMCs, collected approximately 700 days after intestinal transplantation. These receptors were collected from a human patient who received an intestinal transplant, so some T cells may come from the graft donor.

CDR3 bases: TGCGCCAGCAGTGAGTGGGGCGATCAGCCCCAGCATTTT. This sequence encodes CASSEWGDQPQHF. The V call is TRBV10-1, the J call TRBJ1-5; D is possibly TRBD1 (5 bases). CDR3 size: 13 residues. V lost 1 base and J lost 5, with 6 bases in between. The germline CDR1 and CDR2 sequences are WNHNN and SYGVQD (reference sequence).

The J gene is TRBJ2-1, the V gene TRBV9; 7 bases are shared with TRBD2. The CDR3 consists of 15 residues. Germline CDR1 reads SGDLS; CDR2 reads YYNGEE. The ends lost 2 bases at V and 5 bases at J; junction bases unmatched: 7. The CDR3 sequence: CASSVYGRTDNEQFF. The CDR3, as DNA: TGTGCCAGCAGCGTCTACGGGAGGACGGACAATGAGCAGTTCTTC.

V and J are TRBV11-2 and TRBJ1-2, with TRBD1 matching over 9 bases. J was trimmed by 8 bases and V by 2 bases; bases with no gene match: 6. Germline-derived CDR1 and CDR2 are SGHAT and FQNNGV. The CDR3 is made up of 14 amino acids. CDR3 sequence reads: CASSLIGTGGGYTF. The CDR3 DNA reads TGTGCCAGCAGCTTAATTGGTACAGGGGGCGGCTACACCTTC.

The chain couples TRBV29-1 to TRBJ2-1; D unresolved. Trimming removed 1 base from V and 0 bases from J, with 10 bases in between. CDR3 length: 15 amino acids. CDR1 and CDR2 (germline): SQVTM, ANQGSEA. In DNA form, the CDR3 reads TGCAGCGTTGAAGGGTGGGAAAGCTCCTACAATGAGCAGTTCTTC. Residues: CSVEGWESSYNEQFF.

Here the CDR3 DNA reads TGTGCCTGGAGTGGGGCTCAGACACTTTACACTGAAGCTTTCTTT. This codes for CAWSGAQTLYTEAFF. This chain links TRBV30 with TRBJ1-1; D is undetermined. V was trimmed by 1 base and J by 3 bases, leaving 15 bases between them. Germline values: CDR1 GTSNPN, CDR2 SVGIG (reference sequence). The CDR3 is made up of 15 amino acids.